Listed below are T cell receptor beta chains from one sample, sequenced in a study of human T cells and chemical hapten exposure. One entry per CDR3 protein, called by TCRdb with MiXCR from the RACE reads. Found here are some 90,000 distinct CDR3 sequences, 6.5% to 10% of them singletons; the top ten hold 2.5% to 3%. Sample: whole blood, taken in connection with sensitization to the hapten diphenylcyclopropenone (DPC). The receptors here all came from a man between 40 and 49 years old with alopecia areata. Some clones in this sample may be carry-over from other donors' samples. CDR3s include the opening cysteine and the closing phenylalanine or tryptophan. The D gene is left open where the match is weak. Rows may omit the clone size; those that give it use once, few, many or a size class.

TRBV18,TRBJ1-3,NA,many,CASSPSGDPGNTIYF
TRBV19,TRBJ1-1,TRBD1,NA,CASSRTSTGSTEAFF
TRBV25-1,TRBJ2-3,NA,few,CASSERLTSTDTQYF
TRBV20-1,TRBJ1-2,NA,many,CSVLQPNYGYTF
TRBV7-2,TRBJ2-5,NA,few,CASSLVRQETQYF
TRBV5-1,TRBJ2-1,NA,many,CASSFGQRVSYNEQFF
TRBV24-1,TRBJ1-2,NA,NA,CATSDSRAGYGYTF
TRBV5-1,TRBJ1-1,NA,many,CASSLDGRANTEAFF
TRBV6-2/TRBV6-3,TRBJ2-1,TRBD2,many,CASSEREGGIDEQFF
TRBV3-1,TRBJ2-5,TRBD2,few,CASSQVAGEETQYF
TRBV19,TRBJ1-1,NA,NA,CASVTGKRGLNTEAFF
TRBV7-2,TRBJ2-2,TRBD2,few,CASSSHNSGRAYTGELFF
TRBV12-3/TRBV12-4,TRBJ1-4,TRBD1,many,CASSPTGPNEKLFF
TRBV20-1,TRBJ2-2,NA,many,CSARTTGELFF
TRBV12-3/TRBV12-4,TRBJ2-1,TRBD2,few,CASSLLSSGRSYNEQFF
TRBV7-2,TRBJ2-3,TRBD2,few,CASSLGGGLAGNRDTQYF
TRBV21-1,TRBJ2-3,NA,few,CASSKEEGDRGPDTQYF
TRBV3-1,TRBJ1-2,NA,many,CASSQDWGYGYTF
TRBV18,TRBJ2-3,TRBD2,many,CASSPPGASGRDTQYF
TRBV11-1,TRBJ2-1,NA,NA,CASSFSGAEQFF
TRBV4-3,TRBJ2-3,TRBD2,many,CASSQGTWTSGRAWLDTQYF
TRBV12-3/TRBV12-4,TRBJ1-3,NA,many,CASSSSASGNTIYF
TRBV19,TRBJ1-1,NA,NA,CASSIRGLGQGNTEAFF
TRBV6-2/TRBV6-3,TRBJ1-2,NA,NA,CASKLDSSNYGYTF
TRBV5-1,TRBJ2-3,TRBD2,NA,CASGTSGRSTDTQYF
TRBV29-1,TRBJ2-1,NA,many,CSVAENYNEQFF
TRBV7-6,TRBJ2-7,TRBD2,few,CASSPNPGLGDEQYF